This record concerns one T cell receptor beta chain sequence. This sample was taken from a study of T cells in Graves' hyperthyroidism and ophthalmopathy. Researchers took RNA transcripts and amplified the TCR beta CDR3 regions from them. RT-PCR in the first round (using the HTBI primer set) targeted the TCR CDR3. TCRdb itself ran the multiplex PCR reads through MiXCR, one entry per CDR3 protein. Found here are about 350,000 distinct CDR3 sequences, approximately 14% of them singletons; the top ten hold around 24%. Trimming left V 9 bases short and J 3 bases short, with 17 bases between. The CDR3 length is 14 residues. CDR1 is MGHDK and CDR2 is SYGVNS in the germline V gene.

The J gene is TRBJ1-1, the V gene TRBV25-1; tentatively, D is TRBD1 (5 bases). The sequencing input was blood. This clonotype was sampled from a woman in her 30s with Graves' hyperthyroidism. The CDR3 DNA is TGTGCCAGTCGCCCGGGGAGAGGGGACACTGAAGCTTTCTTT. It is translated as CASRPGRGDTEAFF.